This TCR beta chain appears in the sequencing data of a study of T cells in Graves' hyperthyroidism and ophthalmopathy. The CDR3 is 15 residues long. Trimming took 1 base from V and 5 from J; bases not matched to a gene: 6. Germline-derived CDR1 and CDR2 are SQVTM and ANQGSEA. The investigators amplified TCR beta CDR3 regions from RNA transcripts. The HTBI primer set drove a first-round RT-PCR of the TCR CDR3. TCRdb passed the multiplex PCR reads through MiXCR, listing each CDR3 protein once. The sample holds a few hundred thousand distinct CDR3 sequences, roughly 25% seen once. This clonotype has more than one count but fewer than ten.

This TCR was sampled from a middle-aged man with Graves' hyperthyroidism. Input material: blood. The V call is TRBV29-1, the J call TRBJ2-1; TRBD1 matches 9 bases. The CDR3 DNA reads as TGCAGCGTTGAAGCTGGACAGGGGCCAAACAATGAGCAGTTCTTC. Translated, it gives CSVEAGQGPNNEQFF.